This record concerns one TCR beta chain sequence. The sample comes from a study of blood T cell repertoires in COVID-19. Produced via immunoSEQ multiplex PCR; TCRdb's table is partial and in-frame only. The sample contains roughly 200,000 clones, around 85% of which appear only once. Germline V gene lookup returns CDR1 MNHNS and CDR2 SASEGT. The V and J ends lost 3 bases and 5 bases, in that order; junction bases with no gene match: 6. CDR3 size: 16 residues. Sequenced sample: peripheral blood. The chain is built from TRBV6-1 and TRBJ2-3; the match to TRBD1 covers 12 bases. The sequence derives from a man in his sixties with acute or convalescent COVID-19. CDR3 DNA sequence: TGTGCCAGCAGTGACCCGGGACAGGGGGCTAGAGATACGCAGTATTTT. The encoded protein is CASSDPGQGARDTQYF.